The 8 T cell receptor beta chains presented below share a single source sample, sequenced in a study of CD8 T cells in ankylosing spondylitis. TCRdb recomputed calls from the 5' RACE reads with MiXCR, one row per CDR3 protein. The repertoire includes 150,000 to 200,000 distinct CDR3 sequences, under 14% of them detected once, and roughly 28% sits in the top ten. The sample consisted of blood, either unsorted or a sorted T cell fraction (not recorded which). Source of these receptors: a male donor with ankylosing spondylitis or in good health (not recorded which).

This clonotype was counted only a few times. J is TRBJ2-5 and V is TRBV3-1; D assignment may be TRBD1 or TRBD2 (5 bases each). This CDR3 has 13 residues. Trimming cost V 3 bases and J 3 bases, with 8 bases left between them. Germline V gene lookup returns CDR1 LGHDT and CDR2 YNNKEL (reference sequence). The CDR3: CASSQGRKETQYF. The CDR3 DNA reads as TGTGCCAGCAGCCAGGGACGCAAAGAGACCCAGTACTTC.

This clonotype has a count of ten or more. CDR3 sequence reads: CASKNGEGYSYEQYF. The DNA of the CDR3 is TGCGCCAGCAAAAATGGAGAGGGCTACTCCTACGAGCAGTACTTC. The chain is built from TRBV5-1 and TRBJ2-7; D possibly corresponds to TRBD2 (5 bases). The CDR3 extends over 15 amino acids. Trimming removed 6 bases from V and 0 bases from J, with 16 bases in between. Germline V gene sequence: CDR1 SGHRS, CDR2 YFSETQ.

In its sample, this clonotype was seen many times. V gene TRBV6-1 combines with J gene TRBJ1-1; 7 bases are a match to TRBD1. V was clipped by 6 bases and J by 7 bases; unmatched bases: 11. This CDR3 contains 14 residues. Per the germline V gene, CDR1 is MNHNS and CDR2 is SASEGT. Written as DNA, the CDR3 is TGTGCCAGCAGAAGCGACAGGGCAATTAGTGAAGCTTTCTTT. Amino acids: CASRSDRAISEAFF.

This clonotype was seen many times. The chain has TRBV25-1 and TRBJ2-1; 12 nucleotides match TRBD2. V shed 5 bases, J shed 8 bases, and the junction held 4 bases outside the gene matches. Germline CDR1 MGHDK, CDR2 SYGVNS. The CDR3 covers 14 residues. CDR3 nucleotides: TGTGCCAGCAGTAAGACTAGCGGGGGAGATGAGCAGTTCTTC. It yields the protein CASSKTSGGDEQFF.

This clonotype appeared a few times. The rearrangement joins TRBV11-2 to TRBJ2-5, with D perhaps matching TRBD1 (6 bases). Trimming took off 4 bases at V and 2 bases at J, with 23 bases between the two ends. Germline loops: CDR1 SGHAT, CDR2 FQNNGV. The CDR3 contains 18 residues. This CDR3 is CASSYSPGTQQFQETQYF. The CDR3 DNA sequence: TGTGCCAGCAGCTACTCGCCCGGGACACAGCAGTTTCAAGAGACCCAGTACTTC. The full variable domain, completed using reference TRBV11-2 and TRBJ2-5, is EAGVAQSPRYKIIEKRQSVAFWCNPISGHATLYWYQQILGQGPKLLIQFQNNGVVDDSQLPKDRFSAERLKGVDSTLKIQPAKLEDSAVYLCASSYSPGTQQFQETQYFGPGTRLLVL.

This clonotype was counted ten times or more. This chain links TRBV7-9 with TRBJ2-7; no clear D. Looked up from germline, CDR1 is SEHNR and CDR2 is FQNEAQ (reference sequence). The CDR3 sequence is 14 residues long. Trimming stripped 6 bases from V and 0 bases from J, with 12 bases between. CDR3 amino acids: CASSFGRISYEQYF. As DNA, the CDR3 is TGTGCCAGCAGTTTTGGCAGGATCTCCTACGAGCAGTACTTC.

In its sample, this clonotype was seen many times. The chain uses TRBV19 and TRBJ2-7; D ambiguous. The V end lost 2 bases, the J end lost 2 bases, and 7 bases lay between the germline ends. Germline CDR1 LNHDA, CDR2 SQIVND (reference sequence). The CDR3 length is 13 residues. The CDR3 DNA follows: TGTGCCAGTAGTATAAGCACAGCCTACGAGCAGTACTTC. Translated, it gives CASSISTAYEQYF.

In this sample, this clonotype turned up many times. The V call is TRBV12-3 or TRBV12-4, the J call TRBJ2-3; maybe TRBD1 (6 bases). This CDR3 region has 15 residues. V shed 6 bases and J shed 8 bases, with 21 bases lying between them. CDR3 coding DNA: TGTGCCAGCAGGCGTCAGGGGAAAGAGGATCGTACGCAGTATTTT. The encoded protein is CASRRQGKEDRTQYF.